This record looks at one T cell receptor (beta chain) sequence and its context. Its antigen is unknown. No per-base quality is available; no much larger clone lies one base away. Including the terminal cysteine and phenylalanine, the CDR3 comprises 12 residues. The retained sequence is limited to the CDR3, 36 bases, with the frame set at the first base. The junction shows trimming of 6 bases on V and 6 bases on J, plus 11 bases between the germline ends. This sample is part of a study of response to subunit inactivated influenza vaccine (dated by TCRdb to the late 2010s). About the full investigation: The study used deep quantitative T cell receptor repertoire profiling to track responses to a trivalent subunit inactivated influenza vaccine.

To prepare the library, RT-PCR was applied. The sequencing machine was an Illumina HiSeq 2500. The public sequencing data were trimmed at Q25 with fastp and processed into clonotypes with MiXCR by TCRdb, which kept only in-frame beta chains. A single entry per CDR3 protein holds the most common genes and DNA from its merged rows. The sample contains over 150,000 distinct CDR3 sequences, about 10% of them found a single time. The biggest ten clones account for around 40% of the sample. General findings and caveats noted by the study authors: The authors proposed that each seasonal influenza vaccination may bring in only a limited number of new T cells.

The specimen was CD8+ T cells sorted from PBMCs, collected around 2 years after vaccination. The sequence came from a man aged 45-69 years who received an inactivated influenza vaccine. Donor details come from another sample of the same person, matched by shared clones. The chain employs TRBV12-3 or TRBV12-4 and TRBJ1-1, with TRBD1 perhaps the D gene, on 6 matching bases. The DNA reads TGTGCCAGCAGCCGACAGGCCCCTGAAGCTTTCTTT. This gives the protein CASSRQAPEAFF.